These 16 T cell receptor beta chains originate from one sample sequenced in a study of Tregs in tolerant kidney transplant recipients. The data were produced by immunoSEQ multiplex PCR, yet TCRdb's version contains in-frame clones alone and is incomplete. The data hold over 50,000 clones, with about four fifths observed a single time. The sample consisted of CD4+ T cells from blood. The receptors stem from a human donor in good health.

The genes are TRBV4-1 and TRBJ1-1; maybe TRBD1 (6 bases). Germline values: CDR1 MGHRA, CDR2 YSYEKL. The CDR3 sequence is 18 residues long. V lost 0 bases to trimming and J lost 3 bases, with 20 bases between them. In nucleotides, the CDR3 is TGCGCCAGCAGCCAAGATCAGGGGCTAAGCATAGGGTACACTGAAGCTTTCTTT. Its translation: CASSQDQGLSIGYTEAFF.

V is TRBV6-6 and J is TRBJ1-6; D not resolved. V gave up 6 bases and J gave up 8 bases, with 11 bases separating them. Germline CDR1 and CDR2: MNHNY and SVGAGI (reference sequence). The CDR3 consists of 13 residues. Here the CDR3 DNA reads TGTGCCAGCAGGAGCCTGACCTATTCACCCCTCCACTTT. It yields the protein CASRSLTYSPLHF.

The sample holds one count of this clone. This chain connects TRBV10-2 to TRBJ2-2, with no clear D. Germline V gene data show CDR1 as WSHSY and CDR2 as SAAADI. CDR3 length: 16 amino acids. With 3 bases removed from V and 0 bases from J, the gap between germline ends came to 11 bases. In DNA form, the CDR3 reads TGCGCCAGCAGTGAAGTCGGCCCAACGAACACCGGGGAGCTGTTTTTT. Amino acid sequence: CASSEVGPTNTGELFF.

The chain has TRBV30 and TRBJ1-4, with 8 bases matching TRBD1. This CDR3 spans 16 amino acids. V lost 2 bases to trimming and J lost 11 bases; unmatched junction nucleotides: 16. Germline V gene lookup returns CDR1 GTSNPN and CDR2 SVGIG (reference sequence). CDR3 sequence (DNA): TGTGCCTGGAGTACGGGCAGGGGGCCCCGTGGGGGGAAACTGTTTTTT. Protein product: CAWSTGRGPRGGKLFF.

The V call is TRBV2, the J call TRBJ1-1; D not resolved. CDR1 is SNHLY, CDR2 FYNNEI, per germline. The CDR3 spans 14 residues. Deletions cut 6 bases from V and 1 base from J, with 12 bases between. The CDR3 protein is CASRETGKNTEAFF. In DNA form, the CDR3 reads TGTGCCAGCAGGGAAACGGGCAAGAACACTGAAGCTTTCTTT.

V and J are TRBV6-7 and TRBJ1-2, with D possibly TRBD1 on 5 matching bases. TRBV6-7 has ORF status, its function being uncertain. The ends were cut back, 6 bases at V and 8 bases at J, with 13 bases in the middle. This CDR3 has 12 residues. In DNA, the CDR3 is TGTGCCAGCAGCGGCGGGGGGGGAGGCTACACCTTC. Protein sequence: CASSGGGGGYTF.

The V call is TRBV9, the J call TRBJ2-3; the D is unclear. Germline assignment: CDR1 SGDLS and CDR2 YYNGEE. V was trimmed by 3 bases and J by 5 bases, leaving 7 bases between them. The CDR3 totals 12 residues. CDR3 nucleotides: TGTGCCAGCAGCGCTTCATTAGATACGCAGTATTTT. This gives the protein CASSASLDTQYF. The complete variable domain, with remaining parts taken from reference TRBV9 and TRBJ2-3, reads DSGVTQTPKHLITATGQRVTLRCSPRSGDLSVYWYQQSLDQGLQFLIQYYNGEERAKGNILERFSAQQFPDLHSELNLSSLELGDSALYFCASSASLDTQYFGPGTRLTVL.

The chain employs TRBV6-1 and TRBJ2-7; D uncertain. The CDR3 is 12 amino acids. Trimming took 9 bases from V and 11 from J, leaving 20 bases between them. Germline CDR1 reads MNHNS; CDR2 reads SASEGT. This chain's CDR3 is CASRSLPGGEYF. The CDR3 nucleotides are TGTGCCAGTAGGTCCCTTCCGGGCGGCGAGTACTTC.

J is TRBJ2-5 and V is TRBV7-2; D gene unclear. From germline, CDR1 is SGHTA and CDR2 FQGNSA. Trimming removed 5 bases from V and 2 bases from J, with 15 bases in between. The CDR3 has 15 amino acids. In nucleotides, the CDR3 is TGTGCCAGCAGCAGCCCGAGAGGTATACAAGAGACCCAGTACTTC. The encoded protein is CASSSPRGIQETQYF.

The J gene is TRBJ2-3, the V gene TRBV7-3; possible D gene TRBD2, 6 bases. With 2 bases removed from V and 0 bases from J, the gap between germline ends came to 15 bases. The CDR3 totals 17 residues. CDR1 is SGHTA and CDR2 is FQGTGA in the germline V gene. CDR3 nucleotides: TGTGCCAGCAGCTTATATCCTAGCGTCGTTAGCACAGATACGCAGTATTTT. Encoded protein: CASSLYPSVVSTDTQYF.

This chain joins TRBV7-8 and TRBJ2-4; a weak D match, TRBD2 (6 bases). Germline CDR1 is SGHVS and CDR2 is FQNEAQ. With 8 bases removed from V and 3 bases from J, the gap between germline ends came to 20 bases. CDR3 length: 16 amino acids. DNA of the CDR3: TGTGCCAGCCGCCCTCCGGGACCAGCGGGCAAAAACATTCAGTACTTC. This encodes CASRPPGPAGKNIQYF.

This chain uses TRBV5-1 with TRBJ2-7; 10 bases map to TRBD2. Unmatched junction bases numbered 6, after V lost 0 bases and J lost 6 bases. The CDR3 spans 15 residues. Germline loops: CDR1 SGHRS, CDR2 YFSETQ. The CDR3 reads CASSLASGSFGEQYF. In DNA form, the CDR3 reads TGCGCCAGCAGCTTGGCTAGCGGGAGCTTCGGCGAGCAGTACTTC.

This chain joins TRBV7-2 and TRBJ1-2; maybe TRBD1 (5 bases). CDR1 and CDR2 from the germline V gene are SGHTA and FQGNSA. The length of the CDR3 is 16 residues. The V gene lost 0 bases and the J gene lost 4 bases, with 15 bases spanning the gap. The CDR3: CASSLAGRVSFYGYTF. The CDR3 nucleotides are TGTGCCAGCAGCTTAGCCGGCAGGGTATCGTTCTATGGCTACACCTTC.

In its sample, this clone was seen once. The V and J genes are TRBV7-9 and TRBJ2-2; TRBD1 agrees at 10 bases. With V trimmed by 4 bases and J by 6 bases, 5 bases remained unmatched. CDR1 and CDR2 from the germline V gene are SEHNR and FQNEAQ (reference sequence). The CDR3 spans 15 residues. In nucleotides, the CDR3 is TGTGCCAGCAGCTCTGGGACAGGGGACGCCGGGGAGCTGTTTTTT. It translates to CASSSGTGDAGELFF.

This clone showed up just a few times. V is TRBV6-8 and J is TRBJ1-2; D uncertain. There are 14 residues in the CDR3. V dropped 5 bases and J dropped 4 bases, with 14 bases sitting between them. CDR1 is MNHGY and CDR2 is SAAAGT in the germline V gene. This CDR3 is CASSLTGPSYGYTF. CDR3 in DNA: TGTGCCAGCAGTCTAACCGGGCCAAGCTATGGCTACACCTTC.

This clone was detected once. CDR3 sequence: CASSPAARDTQYF. The CDR3 DNA reads TGTGCCAGCAGCCCCGCGGCTCGGGATACGCAGTATTTT. The V and J genes are TRBV7-2 and TRBJ2-3; D is unresolved. V dropped 5 bases and J dropped 6 bases, with 12 bases sitting between them. The germline gives CDR1 SGHTA, CDR2 FQGNSA. The CDR3 runs to 13 residues.